This TCR beta chain originates from a study of read filtering for tumor transcriptome and immune sequencing. About the study: After DNase treatment, RNA was made into whole-transcriptome libraries.

Overall study findings and caveats: IR-seq and RNA-seq agreed better without single-read clonotypes. RNA-seq captured clonotypes less deeply and reliably than IR-seq.

This clonotype occurred many times. Its antigen is still unknown. Molecular barcoded adaptors covering alpha/delta and beta/gamma chains were used on 400 to 450 ng RNA. TCRdb re-called the reads through MiXCR, storing one row per CDR3 protein. The data hold about 86,000 distinct CDR3 sequences, with approximately 13% observed a single time. Germline V CDR1 and CDR2: SGHTA, FQGTGA. The CDR3 runs 14 residues. The V and J ends lost 8 bases and 2 bases respectively, with 12 bases between them. The chain combines TRBV7-3 with TRBJ2-2, with D possibly being TRBD1 (6 bases). Sequences were obtained from a population of CD138-negative cells sorted from bone marrow. The receptor was isolated from a donor at least 40 years old with multiple myeloma. The CDR3 DNA reads as TGTGCCAGCGCTTCAGGGGTTAACACCGGGGAGCTGTTTTTT. Protein: CASASGVNTGELFF.